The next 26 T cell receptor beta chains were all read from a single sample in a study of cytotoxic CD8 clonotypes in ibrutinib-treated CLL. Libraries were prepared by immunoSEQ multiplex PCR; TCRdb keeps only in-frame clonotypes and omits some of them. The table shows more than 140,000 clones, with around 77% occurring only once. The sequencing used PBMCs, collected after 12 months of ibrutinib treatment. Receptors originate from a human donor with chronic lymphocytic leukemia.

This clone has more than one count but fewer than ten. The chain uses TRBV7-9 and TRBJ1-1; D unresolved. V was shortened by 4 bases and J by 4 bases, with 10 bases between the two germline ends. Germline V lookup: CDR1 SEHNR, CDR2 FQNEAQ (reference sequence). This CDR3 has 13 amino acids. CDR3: CASSSDGSTEAFF. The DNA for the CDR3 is TGTGCCAGCAGCTCAGATGGGTCCACTGAAGCTTTCTTT.

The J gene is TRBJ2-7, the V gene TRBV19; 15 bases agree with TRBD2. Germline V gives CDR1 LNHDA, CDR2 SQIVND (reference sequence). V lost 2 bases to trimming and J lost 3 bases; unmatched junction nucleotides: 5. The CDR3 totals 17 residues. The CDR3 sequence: CASSIHGLAGGDYEQYF. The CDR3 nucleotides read TGTGCCAGTAGTATACACGGACTAGCGGGGGGGGACTACGAGCAGTACTTC.

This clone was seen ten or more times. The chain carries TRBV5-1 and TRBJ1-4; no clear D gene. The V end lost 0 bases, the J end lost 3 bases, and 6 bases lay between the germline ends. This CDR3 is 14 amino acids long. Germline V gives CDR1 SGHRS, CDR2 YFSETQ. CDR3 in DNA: TGCGCCAGCAGCTTGGAATCCGCTAATGAAAAACTGTTTTTT. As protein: CASSLESANEKLFF. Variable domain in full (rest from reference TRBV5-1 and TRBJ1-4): KAGVTQTPRYLIKTRGQQVTLSCSPISGHRSVSWYQQTPGQGLQFLFEYFSETQRNKGNFPGRFSGRQFSNSRSEMNVSTLELGDSALYLCASSLESANEKLFFGSGTQLSVL.

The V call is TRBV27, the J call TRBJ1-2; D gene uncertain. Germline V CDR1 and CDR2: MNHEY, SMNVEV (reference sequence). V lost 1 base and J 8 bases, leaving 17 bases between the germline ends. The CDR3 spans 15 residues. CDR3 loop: CASSLLGRSSRGYTF. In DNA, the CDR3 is TGTGCCAGCAGTTTATTGGGCAGGTCGTCTAGGGGCTACACCTTC.

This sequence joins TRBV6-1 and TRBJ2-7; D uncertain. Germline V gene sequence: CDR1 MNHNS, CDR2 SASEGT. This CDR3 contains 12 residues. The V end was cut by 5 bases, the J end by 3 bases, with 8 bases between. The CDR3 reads CASSLTNYEQYF. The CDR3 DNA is TGTGCCAGCAGTCTTACCAACTACGAGCAGTACTTC.

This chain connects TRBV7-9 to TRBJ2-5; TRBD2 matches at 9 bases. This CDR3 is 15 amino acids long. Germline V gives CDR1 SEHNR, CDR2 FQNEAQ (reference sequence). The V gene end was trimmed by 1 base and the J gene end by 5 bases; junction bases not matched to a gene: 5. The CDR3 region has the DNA TGTGCCAGCAGCTTAGGCCGAGCGGGAGGTGAGACCCAGTACTTC. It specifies CASSLGRAGGETQYF.

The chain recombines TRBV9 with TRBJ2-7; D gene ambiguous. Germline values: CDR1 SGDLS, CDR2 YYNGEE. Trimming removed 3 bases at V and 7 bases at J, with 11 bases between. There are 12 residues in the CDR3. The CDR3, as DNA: TGTGCCAGCAGCGACACCCTTCATGAGCAGTACTTC. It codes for CASSDTLHEQYF.

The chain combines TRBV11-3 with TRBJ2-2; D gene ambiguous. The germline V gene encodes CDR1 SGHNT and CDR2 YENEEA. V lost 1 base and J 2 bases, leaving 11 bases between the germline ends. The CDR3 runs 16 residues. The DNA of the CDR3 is TGTGCCAGCAGCTTAGTTACTCGGATAAACACCGGGGAGCTGTTTTTT. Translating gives CASSLVTRINTGELFF.

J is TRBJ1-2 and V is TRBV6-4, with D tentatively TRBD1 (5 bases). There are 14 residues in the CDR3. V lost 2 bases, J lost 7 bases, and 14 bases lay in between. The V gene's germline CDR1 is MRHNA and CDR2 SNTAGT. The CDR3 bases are TGTGCCAGCAGTGACGTTAGGGGTGTTTGTGGCTACACCTTC. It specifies CASSDVRGVCGYTF.

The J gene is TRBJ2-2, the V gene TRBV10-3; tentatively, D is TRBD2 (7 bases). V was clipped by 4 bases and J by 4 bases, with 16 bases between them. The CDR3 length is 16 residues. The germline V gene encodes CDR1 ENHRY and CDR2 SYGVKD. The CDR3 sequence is CAISARGAAGTGELFF. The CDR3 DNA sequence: TGTGCCATCAGTGCCCGGGGGGCGGCTGGCACCGGGGAGCTGTTTTTT.

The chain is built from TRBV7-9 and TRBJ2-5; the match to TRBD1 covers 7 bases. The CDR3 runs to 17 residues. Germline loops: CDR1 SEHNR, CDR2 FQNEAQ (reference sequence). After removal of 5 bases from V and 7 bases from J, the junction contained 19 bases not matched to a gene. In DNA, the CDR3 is TGTGCCAGCAGCCCGTCAGCTAGACAGGGACGGTTTGGGACCCAGTACTTC. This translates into CASSPSARQGRFGTQYF. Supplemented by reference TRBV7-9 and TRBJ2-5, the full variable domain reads DTGVSQNPRHKITKRGQNVTFRCDPISEHNRLYWYRQTLGQGPEFLTYFQNEAQLEKSRLLSDRFSAERPKGSFSTLEIQRTEQGDSAMYLCASSPSARQGRFGTQYFGPGTRLLVL.

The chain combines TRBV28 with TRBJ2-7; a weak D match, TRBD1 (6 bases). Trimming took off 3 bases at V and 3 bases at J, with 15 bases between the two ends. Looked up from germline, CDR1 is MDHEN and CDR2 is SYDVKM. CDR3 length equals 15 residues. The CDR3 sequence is CASSLSRGGGYEQYF. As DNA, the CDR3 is TGTGCCAGCAGTTTGTCGCGAGGGGGTGGCTACGAGCAGTACTTC.

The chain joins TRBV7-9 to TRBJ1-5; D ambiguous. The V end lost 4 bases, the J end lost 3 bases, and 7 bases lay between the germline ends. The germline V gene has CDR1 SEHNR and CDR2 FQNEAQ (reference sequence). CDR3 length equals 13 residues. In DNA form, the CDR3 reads TGTGCCAGCAGCTCGGGCCCCAATCAGCCCCAGCATTTT. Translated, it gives CASSSGPNQPQHF.

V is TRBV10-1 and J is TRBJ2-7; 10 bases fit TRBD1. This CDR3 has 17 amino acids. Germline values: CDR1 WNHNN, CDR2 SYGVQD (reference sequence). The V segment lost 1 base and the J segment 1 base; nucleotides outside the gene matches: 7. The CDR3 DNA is TGCGCCAGCAGTGAGTTTGACAGGGGGCCTGGGTCCTACGAGCAGTACTTC. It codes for CASSEFDRGPGSYEQYF.

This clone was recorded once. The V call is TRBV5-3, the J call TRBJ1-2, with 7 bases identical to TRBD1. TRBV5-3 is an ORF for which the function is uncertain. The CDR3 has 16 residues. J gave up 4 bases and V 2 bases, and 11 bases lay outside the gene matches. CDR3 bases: TGTGCCAGAAGCTTAGGACAGGACCCCCAATCCTATGGCTACACCTTC. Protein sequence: CARSLGQDPQSYGYTF.

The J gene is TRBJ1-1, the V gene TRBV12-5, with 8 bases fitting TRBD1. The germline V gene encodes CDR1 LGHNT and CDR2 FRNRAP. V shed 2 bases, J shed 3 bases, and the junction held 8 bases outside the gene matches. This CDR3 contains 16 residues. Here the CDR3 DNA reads TGTGCTAGTGGTTTGTACAGGGGGGTGGGGTACACTGAAGCTTTCTTT. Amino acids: CASGLYRGVGYTEAFF.

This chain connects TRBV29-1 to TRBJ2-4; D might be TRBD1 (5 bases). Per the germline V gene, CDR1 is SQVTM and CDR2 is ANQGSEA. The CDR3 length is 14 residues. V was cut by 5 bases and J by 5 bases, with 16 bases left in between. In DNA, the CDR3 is TGCAGCGTTAAAATAGGGGTGAAACAAAACATTCAGTACTTC. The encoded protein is CSVKIGVKQNIQYF.

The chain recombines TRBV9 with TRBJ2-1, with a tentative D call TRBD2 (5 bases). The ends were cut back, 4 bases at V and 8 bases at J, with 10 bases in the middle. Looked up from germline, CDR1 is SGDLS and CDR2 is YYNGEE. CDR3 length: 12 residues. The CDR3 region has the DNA TGTGCCAGCAGCCGGGGAGTCGATGAGCAGTTCTTC. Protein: CASSRGVDEQFF.

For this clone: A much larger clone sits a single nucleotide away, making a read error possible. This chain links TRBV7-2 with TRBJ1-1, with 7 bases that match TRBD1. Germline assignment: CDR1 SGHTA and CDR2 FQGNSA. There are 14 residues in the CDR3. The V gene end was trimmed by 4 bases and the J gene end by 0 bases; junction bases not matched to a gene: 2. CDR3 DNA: TGTGCCAGCAGCTCACAGGGGATGAACACTGAAGCTTTCTTT. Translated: CASSSQGMNTEAFF.

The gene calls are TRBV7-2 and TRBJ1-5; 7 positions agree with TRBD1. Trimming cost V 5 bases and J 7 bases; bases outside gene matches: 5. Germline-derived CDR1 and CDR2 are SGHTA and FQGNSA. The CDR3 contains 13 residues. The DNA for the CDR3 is TGTGCCAGCAGCCGACAGGGCCTACAGCCCCAGCATTTT. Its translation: CASSRQGLQPQHF. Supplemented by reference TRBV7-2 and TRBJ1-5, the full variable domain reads GAGVSQSPSNKVTEKGKDVELRCDPISGHTALYWYRQSLGQGLEFLIYFQGNSAPDKSGLPSDRFSAERTGGSVSTLTIQRTQQEDSAVYLCASSRQGLQPQHFGDGTRLSIL.

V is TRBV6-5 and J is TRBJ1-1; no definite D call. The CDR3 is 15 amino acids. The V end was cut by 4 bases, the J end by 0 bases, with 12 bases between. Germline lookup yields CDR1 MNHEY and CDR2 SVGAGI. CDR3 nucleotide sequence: TGTGCCAGCAGTTCTGGACTGACCATGAACACTGAAGCTTTCTTT. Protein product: CASSSGLTMNTEAFF.

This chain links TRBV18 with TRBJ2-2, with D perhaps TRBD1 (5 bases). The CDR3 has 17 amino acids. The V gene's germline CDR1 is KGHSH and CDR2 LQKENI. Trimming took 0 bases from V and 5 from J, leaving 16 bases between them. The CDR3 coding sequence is TGTGCCAGCTCACCACCAACAGGAGTGCGAAGAACCGGGGAGCTGTTTTTT. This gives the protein CASSPPTGVRRTGELFF.

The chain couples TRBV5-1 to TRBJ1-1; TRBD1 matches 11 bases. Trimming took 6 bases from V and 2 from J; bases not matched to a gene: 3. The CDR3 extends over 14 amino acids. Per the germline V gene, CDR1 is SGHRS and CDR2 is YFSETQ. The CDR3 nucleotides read TGCGCCAGCACCTGGACAGGGGGCAACACTGAAGCTTTCTTT. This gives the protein CASTWTGGNTEAFF.

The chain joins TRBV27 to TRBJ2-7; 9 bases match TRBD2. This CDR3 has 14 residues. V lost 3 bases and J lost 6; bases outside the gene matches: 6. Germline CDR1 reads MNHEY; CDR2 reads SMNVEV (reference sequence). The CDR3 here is CASSFGLAGSEQYF. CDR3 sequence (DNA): TGTGCCAGCAGTTTTGGGCTAGCGGGAAGCGAGCAGTACTTC.

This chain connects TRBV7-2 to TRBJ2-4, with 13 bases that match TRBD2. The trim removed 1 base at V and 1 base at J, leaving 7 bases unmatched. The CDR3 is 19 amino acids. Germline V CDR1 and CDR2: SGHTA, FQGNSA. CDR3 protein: CASSLVGLAGAGAKNIQYF. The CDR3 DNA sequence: TGTGCCAGCAGCTTAGTTGGACTAGCGGGGGCCGGTGCCAAAAACATTCAGTACTTC.

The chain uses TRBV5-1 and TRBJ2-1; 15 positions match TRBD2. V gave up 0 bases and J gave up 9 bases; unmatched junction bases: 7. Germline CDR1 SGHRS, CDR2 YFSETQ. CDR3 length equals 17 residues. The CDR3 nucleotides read TGCGCCAGCAGCTTGGCCGCGGGACTAGCGGGAGGAATTGAGCAGTTCTTC. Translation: CASSLAAGLAGGIEQFF.